These 10 T cell receptor beta chains originate from one sample sequenced in a study of cytomegalovirus exposure and HLA in healthy donors. It was with 60 Vbeta and 13 Jbeta primers that the PCR ran. Assay: immunoSEQ multiplex PCR; the TCRdb copy retains only in-frame clones and omits some. The sample yields around 160,000 clones, 75% to 80% seen once. What was sequenced was PBMCs. Receptors originate from a woman in her thirties or forties in good health and CMV-seropositive.

The chain joins TRBV5-4 to TRBJ2-7; 9 bases map to TRBD2. CDR1 and CDR2 from the germline V gene are SGHNT and YYREEE (reference sequence). V gave up 3 bases and J gave up 0 bases; unmatched junction bases: 4. The CDR3 is made up of 15 amino acids. CDR3 loop: CASSWDSGSSYEQYF. CDR3 in DNA: TGTGCCAGCAGCTGGGATAGCGGGAGCTCCTACGAGCAGTACTTC.

The chain employs TRBV7-2 and TRBJ2-7, with D possibly matching TRBD1 (5 bases). V lost 6 bases and J 4 bases, leaving 13 bases between the germline ends. The CDR3 has 13 residues. Germline V gene sequence: CDR1 SGHTA, CDR2 FQGNSA. CDR3: CASRQVQGYEQYF. As DNA, the CDR3 is TGTGCCAGCAGGCAAGTCCAGGGATACGAGCAGTACTTC.

The J gene is TRBJ1-1, the V gene TRBV11-3, with 7 bases identical to TRBD1. The germline gives CDR1 SGHNT, CDR2 YENEEA. Trimming took 0 bases from V and 0 from J; bases not matched to a gene: 4. This CDR3 has 16 amino acids. CDR3 region: CASSLDRGVMNTEAFF. The CDR3 DNA is TGTGCCAGCAGCTTAGACAGGGGGGTTATGAACACTGAAGCTTTCTTT.

This clone was recorded once. V usage is TRBV12-5 and J usage is TRBJ2-1; no clear D. From germline, CDR1 is LGHNT and CDR2 FRNRAP. Trimming stripped 4 bases from V and 1 base from J, with 5 bases between. The CDR3 length is 13 residues. CDR3 nucleotide sequence: TGTGCTAGTGGTTCCCCGTCCTACAATGAGCAGTTCTTC. This codes for CASGSPSYNEQFF.

This clone occurred a few times. V gene TRBV6-5 combines with J gene TRBJ1-2; D is perhaps TRBD1 (6 bases). Germline CDR1 MNHEY, CDR2 SVGAGI. The CDR3 loop spans 16 amino acids. With 0 bases removed from V and 5 bases from J, the gap between germline ends came to 16 bases. CDR3 in amino acids: CASSYSGGAPPYGYTF. In DNA form, the CDR3 reads TGTGCCAGCAGTTACTCGGGGGGGGCTCCCCCTTATGGCTACACCTTC.

Points on this clone: Its ends do not fully match the called genes, so a read error is possible. V is TRBV10-3 and J is TRBJ2-1, with D possibly being TRBD1 (5 bases). CDR1 is ENHRY and CDR2 is SYGVKD in the germline V gene. The CDR3 runs to 15 residues. The CDR3 DNA reads TGTGCCACCAGTGACAGTGTCAGCTCCTACAATGAGCAGTTCTTC. Its translation: CATSDSVSSYNEQFF.

V usage is TRBV2 and J usage is TRBJ1-3; weak D call: TRBD1 (5 bases). Per the germline V gene, CDR1 is SNHLY and CDR2 is FYNNEI. The CDR3 is 15 amino acids. The V and J ends lost 2 bases and 2 bases respectively, with 10 bases between them. CDR3 residues: CASSELKGAGNTIYF. The CDR3 DNA sequence: TGTGCCAGCAGTGAACTAAAAGGGGCTGGAAACACCATATATTTT.

The CDR3 DNA is TGTGCCAGCAGCCAGGGGAGGGGCGGCACAGATACGCAGTATTTT. Translated: CASSQGRGGTDTQYF. V gene TRBV7-6 combines with J gene TRBJ2-3; a possible D gene is TRBD2 (7 bases). The CDR3 consists of 15 residues. CDR1 SGHVS and CDR2 FNYEAQ come from the germline V gene. Trimming shortened V by 5 bases and J by 1 base, and 13 bases separated the two germline ends.

This chain joins TRBV19 and TRBJ2-5; the match to TRBD2 covers 7 bases. The ends lost 3 bases at V and 4 bases at J; junction bases unmatched: 5. CDR1 LNHDA and CDR2 SQIVND come from the germline V gene (reference sequence). This CDR3 is 14 amino acids long. DNA for the CDR3: TGTGCCAGTAGTATGGGGGGAGGGCGAGAGACCCAGTACTTC. It is translated as CASSMGGGRETQYF.

This sequence joins TRBV10-2 and TRBJ1-2; no reliable D call. Per the germline V gene, CDR1 is WSHSY and CDR2 is SAAADI. Trimming shortened V by 6 bases and J by 4 bases, and 12 bases separated the two germline ends. The CDR3 totals 13 residues. CDR3 loop: CASRLGAGYGYTF. The CDR3 nucleotides read TGCGCCAGCAGACTCGGAGCGGGCTATGGCTACACCTTC.